The sequence of this TCR beta chain was determined in a study of T-cell memory formation after mild COVID-19. Findings and limits, study-wide: For contracting clones, CD4+ ones sat mainly in CM and EM, CD8+ in EMRA.

One entry per CDR3 protein, called by TCRdb with MiXCR from the 5' RACE reads. In the table there are hundreds of thousands of distinct CDR3 sequences, approximately 19% of which are singletons. Germline V gene data show CDR1 as LNHNV and CDR2 as YYDKDF (reference sequence). Trimming left V 1 base short and J 2 bases short, with 12 bases between. The CDR3 is made up of 17 amino acids. Concerning this clonotype: Antigen specificity is unknown.

This receptor was identified in an adult woman who had mild COVID-19 (a few samples of this study predate the infection). Cell type and time point are not known. The chain links TRBV15 to TRBJ2-6, with D possibly being TRBD1 (6 bases). The specimen sequenced was PBMCs or a T cell subset sorted from them (not recorded which). CDR3 DNA sequence: TGTGCCACCAGCAGAGCTGGGGGCCGAGCTGGGGCCAACGTCCTGACTTTC. This encodes CATSRAGGRAGANVLTF.